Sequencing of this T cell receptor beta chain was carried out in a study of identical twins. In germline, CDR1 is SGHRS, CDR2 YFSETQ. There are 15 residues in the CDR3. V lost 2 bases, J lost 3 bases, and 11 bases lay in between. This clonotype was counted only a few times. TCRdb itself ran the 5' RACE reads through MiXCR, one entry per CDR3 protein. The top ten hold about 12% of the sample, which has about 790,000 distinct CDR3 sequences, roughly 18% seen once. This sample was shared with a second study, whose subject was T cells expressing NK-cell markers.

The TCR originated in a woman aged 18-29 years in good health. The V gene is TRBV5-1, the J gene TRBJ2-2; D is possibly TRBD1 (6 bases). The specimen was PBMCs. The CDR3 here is CASSFRGKDTGELFF. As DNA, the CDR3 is TGCGCCAGCAGCTTCAGGGGAAAAGACACCGGGGAGCTGTTTTTT.